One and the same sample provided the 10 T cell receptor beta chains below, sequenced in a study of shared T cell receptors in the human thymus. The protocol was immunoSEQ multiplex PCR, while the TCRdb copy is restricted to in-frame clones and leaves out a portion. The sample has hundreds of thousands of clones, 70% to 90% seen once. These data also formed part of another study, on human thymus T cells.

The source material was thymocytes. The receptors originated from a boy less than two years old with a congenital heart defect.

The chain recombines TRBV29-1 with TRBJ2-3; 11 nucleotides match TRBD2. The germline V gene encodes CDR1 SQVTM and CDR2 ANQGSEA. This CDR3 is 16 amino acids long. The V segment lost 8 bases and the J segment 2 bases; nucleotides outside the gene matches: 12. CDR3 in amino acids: CSPLRVAGGITDTQYF. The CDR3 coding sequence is TGCAGCCCACTTAGGGTAGCGGGGGGGATCACAGATACGCAGTATTTT.

DNA for the CDR3: TGTGCCAGCAGCCAAAGATTCAGGGGGAGTTCGTTCTACGAGCAGTACTTC. Amino acids: CASSQRFRGSSFYEQYF. The chain uses TRBV4-2 and TRBJ2-7; 7 bases are shared with TRBD1. V gave up 2 bases and J gave up 3 bases; unmatched junction bases: 13. The CDR3 runs 17 residues. Germline CDR1 is LGHNA and CDR2 is YNFKEQ.

The CDR3 DNA reads as TGTGCCAGCAGCGCACAGGGCTCTGAAGCTTTCTTT. Translated, it gives CASSAQGSEAFF. This chain joins TRBV5-6 and TRBJ1-1; a weak D match, TRBD1 (6 bases). Per germline, CDR1 SGHDT and CDR2 YYEEEE. Trimming left V 4 bases short and J 6 bases short, with 10 bases between. This CDR3 comprises 12 residues. The whole variable domain, filled in from reference TRBV5-6 and TRBJ1-1, reads DAGVTQSPTHLIKTRGQQVTLRCSPKSGHDTVSWYQQALGQGPQFIFQYYEEEERQRGNFPDRFSGHQFPNYSSELNVNALLLGDSALYLCASSAQGSEAFFGQGTRLTVV.

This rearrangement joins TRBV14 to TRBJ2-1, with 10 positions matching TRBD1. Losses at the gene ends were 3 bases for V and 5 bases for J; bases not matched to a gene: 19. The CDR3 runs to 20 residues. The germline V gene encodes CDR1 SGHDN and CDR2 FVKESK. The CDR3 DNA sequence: TGTGCCAGCAGCCAGACCATCCGGGACAGGGGAGGGACTTGGCACAATGAGCAGTTCTTC. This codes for CASSQTIRDRGGTWHNEQFF.

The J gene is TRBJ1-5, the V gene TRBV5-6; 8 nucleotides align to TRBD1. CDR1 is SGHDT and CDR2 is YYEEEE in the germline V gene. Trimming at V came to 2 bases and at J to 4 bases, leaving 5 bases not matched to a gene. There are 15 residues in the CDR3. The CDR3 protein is CASSLTGGTNQPQHF. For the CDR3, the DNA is TGTGCCAGCAGCTTAACAGGGGGTACGAATCAGCCCCAGCATTTT.

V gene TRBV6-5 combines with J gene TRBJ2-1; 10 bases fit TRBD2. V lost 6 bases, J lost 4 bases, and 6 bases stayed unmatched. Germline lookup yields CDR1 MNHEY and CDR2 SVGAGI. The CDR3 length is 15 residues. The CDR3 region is CASSYSGRRYNEQFF. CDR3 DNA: TGTGCCAGCAGCTATAGCGGGAGGAGGTACAATGAGCAGTTCTTC.

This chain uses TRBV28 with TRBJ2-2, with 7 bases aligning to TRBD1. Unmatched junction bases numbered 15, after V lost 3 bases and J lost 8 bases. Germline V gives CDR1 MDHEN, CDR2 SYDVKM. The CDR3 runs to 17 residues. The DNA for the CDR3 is TGTGCCAGCAGTTTTTGGGTCTCCGGGACAGAAGGAGGGGAGCTGTTTTTT. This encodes CASSFWVSGTEGGELFF.

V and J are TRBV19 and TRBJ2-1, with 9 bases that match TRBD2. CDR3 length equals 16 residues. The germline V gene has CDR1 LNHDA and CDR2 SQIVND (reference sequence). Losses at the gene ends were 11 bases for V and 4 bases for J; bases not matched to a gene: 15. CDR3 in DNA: TGTGCCTCAGCTGCACCCGGTAGCGGGAGTTACAATGAGCAGTTCTTC. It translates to CASAAPGSGSYNEQFF.

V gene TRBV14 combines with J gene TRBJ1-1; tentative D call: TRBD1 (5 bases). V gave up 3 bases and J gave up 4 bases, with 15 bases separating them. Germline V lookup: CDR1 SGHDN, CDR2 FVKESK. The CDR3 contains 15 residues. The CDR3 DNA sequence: TGTGCCAGCAGCCATTCAGGGTCAGCGAGCACTGAAGCTTTCTTT. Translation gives CASSHSGSASTEAFF.

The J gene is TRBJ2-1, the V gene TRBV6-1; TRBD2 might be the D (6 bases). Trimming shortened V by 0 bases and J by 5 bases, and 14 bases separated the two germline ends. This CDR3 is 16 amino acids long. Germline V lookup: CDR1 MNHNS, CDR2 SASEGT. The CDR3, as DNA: TGTGCCAGCAGTGAAGCCCGGGACTTGAATGACAATGAGCAGTTCTTC. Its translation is CASSEARDLNDNEQFF.